A selection of T cell receptor beta chains follows, all from one sample in a study of cytomegalovirus exposure and HLA in healthy donors. Only in-frame clones appear in the TCRdb table, and some are missing; sequencing was by immunoSEQ multiplex PCR. The sample consists of under 150,000 clones, approximately 80% of them appearing once. Material for sequencing was PBMCs. These receptors came from a girl under 10 years old in good health and CMV-seronegative. The CDR3 runs from the conserved cysteine through the conserved F or W. A D gene is named only where the DNA matches it firmly. Clone size is not always given. Where it is, it says once, few, many or a class for expanded clones.

>TRBJ1-2|.|TRBV19|.
CASTVPRQVGFYGYTF
TGTGCCAGTACCGTCCCGAGACAGGTCGGTTTCTATGGCTACACCTTC
>TRBJ1-4|.|TRBV15|.
CATNTKGTNEKLFF
TGTGCCACCAATACGAAGGGGACTAATGAAAAACTGTTTTTT
>TRBJ2-7|.|TRBV5-1|.
CASSPEVGTHYEQYF
TGCGCCAGCAGCCCGGAGGTCGGGACACACTACGAGCAGTACTTC
>TRBJ1-2|few|TRBV7-9|.
CASSLATRIYGYTF
TGTGCCAGCAGCTTAGCGACGAGGATCTATGGCTACACCTTC
>TRBJ2-1|.|TRBV19|TRBD2
CASRLSGTSFYEQFF
TGTGCCAGCAGGCTTAGTGGGACTAGCTTCTATGAGCAGTTCTTC
>TRBJ2-7|.|TRBV10-3|TRBD1
CAMGTDTSYEQYF
TGTGCCATGGGGACAGACACCTCCTACGAGCAGTACTTC
>TRBJ2-5|.|TRBV28|TRBD2
CASSSIGLAGGPETQYF
TGTGCCAGCAGTTCGATAGGACTAGCGGGAGGGCCGGAGACCCAGTACTTC
>TRBJ2-7|.|TRBV4-2|TRBD2
CASSRLAGEQPEQYF
TGTGCCAGCAGCCGGCTAGCGGGAGAGCAGCCCGAGCAGTACTTC
>TRBJ2-2|.|TRBV29-1|.
CSITQVTNTGELFF
TGCAGTATTACCCAGGTTACGAACACCGGGGAGCTGTTTTTT
>TRBJ2-4|once|TRBV30|TRBD2
CAWNIGLENIQYF
TGTGCCTGGAACATAGGACTAGAAAACATTCAGTACTTC
>TRBJ2-3|.|TRBV6-1|TRBD2
CASRVAGSSTDTQYF
TGTGCCAGCAGGGTAGCGGGGTCTAGCACAGATACGCAGTATTTT
>TRBJ2-1|.|TRBV15|.
CATSRDRTGYNEQFF
TGTGCCACCAGCAGAGATCGCACAGGATACAATGAGCAGTTCTTC
>TRBJ2-3|.|TRBV15|.
CATSRATRLSKDTQYF
TGTGCCACCAGCAGAGCTACTAGGCTTTCTAAAGATACGCAGTATTTT
>TRBJ2-5|.|TRBV30|.
CAWSRGHGEGETQYF
TGTGCCTGGAGCCGGGGACACGGGGAGGGAGAGACCCAGTACTTC
>TRBJ2-3|.|TRBV11-3|.
CASSLGAGSTDTQYF
TGTGCCAGCAGCTTAGGTGCGGGGAGCACAGATACGCAGTATTTT
>TRBJ1-6|.|TRBV27|.
CASSLSANSPLHF
TGTGCCAGCAGTTTATCCGCGAATTCACCCCTCCACTTT
>TRBJ2-7|few|TRBV25-1|TRBD1
CASSDQQGERYEQYF
TGTGCCAGCAGTGATCAACAGGGGGAACGCTACGAGCAGTACTTC
>TRBJ2-1|few|TRBV4-2|TRBD2
CASSQGTSGGANEQFF
TGTGCCAGCAGCCAAGGGACTAGCGGGGGGGCCAATGAGCAGTTCTTC
>TRBJ2-1|.|TRBV7-2|.
CASSQTGYRNEQFF
TGTGCCAGCAGCCAAACAGGTTATCGCAATGAGCAGTTCTTC
>TRBJ2-2|.|TRBV5-4|.
CASSFRENTGELFF
TGTGCCAGCAGCTTTCGGGAGAACACCGGGGAGCTGTTTTTT
>TRBJ2-1|.|TRBV7-9|TRBD2
CASSRTSGGAGVNEQFF
TGTGCCAGCAGCCGGACTAGCGGGGGGGCCGGGGTGAATGAGCAGTTCTTC
>TRBJ1-2|.|TRBV15|TRBD1
CATSSSPGQVVGYTF
TGTGCCACCAGCAGCTCTCCGGGACAGGTTGTCGGCTACACCTTC
>TRBJ2-7|once|TRBV7-6|.
CASSLGPGDSYEQYF
TGTGCCAGCAGCCTCGGTCCGGGGGACTCCTACGAGCAGTACTTC